This entry is about one TCR beta chain. Its antigen is not known. The record originates from a study of T cell responses to AZD1222 COVID-19 vaccine. Study as a whole: Researchers grouped second doses given at about 4 or about 12 weeks into one pool.

Study results and caveats: Donors in the cohort were predominantly white British and more often female, and clonal diversity was possibly underestimated.

The method was immunoSEQ multiplex PCR; TCRdb's version includes in-frame clones alone and lacks a portion of them. This table holds around 190,000 clones, roughly 88% found once. The germline CDR1 and CDR2 sequences are SGHDT and YYEEEE. V lost 1 base and J lost 5, with 19 bases in between. The CDR3 runs to 17 residues. The sequencing used peripheral blood, collected on day 0 of AZD1222 vaccination. The genes are TRBV5-6 and TRBJ1-5; possibly TRBD1 for D (6 bases). This TCR came from an adult in good health. The CDR3 loop is CASSLRPTGRDYQPQHF. CDR3 nucleotides: TGTGCCAGCAGCTTGAGACCCACAGGGCGGGATTATCAGCCCCAGCATTTT.